This TCR beta chain was identified during a study of Ad26.COV2.S vaccination and SARS-CoV-2 variants. Study-wide results and limits: From the TCR breadth and depth analyses, total T cell responses may have been underestimated. Marked by substantial breadth, spike-specific CD8+ and CD4+ T cell responses were reportedly seen after vaccination.

Libraries were prepared by immunoSEQ multiplex PCR; TCRdb keeps only in-frame clonotypes and omits some of them. The sample yields about 350,000 clones, about 88% seen once. As for this clone: Its specificity is not known.

Treatment given: over 15 received Ad26.COV2.S at low or high dose, single or two shots; 5 received placebo; per-sample allocation not given. Collection of samples fell on day 63 after the first vaccine or placebo injection. Germline loops: CDR1 SGHKS, CDR2 YYEKEE (reference sequence). The CDR3 loop spans 15 amino acids. V lost 0 bases, J lost 5 bases, and 14 bases lay in between. The receptor's source is a person between 18 and 60 years old who received the Ad26.COV2.S COVID-19 vaccine or a placebo. The sample in question was peripheral blood, obtained in a trial of Ad26.COV2.S vaccine versus placebo. The chain has TRBV5-5 and TRBJ2-5; D tentatively fits TRBD1 or TRBD2 (5 bases each). The chain's CDR3 is CASSLVGRGGETQYF. CDR3 nucleotide sequence: TGTGCCAGCAGCTTGGTGGGTAGGGGCGGGGAGACCCAGTACTTC.